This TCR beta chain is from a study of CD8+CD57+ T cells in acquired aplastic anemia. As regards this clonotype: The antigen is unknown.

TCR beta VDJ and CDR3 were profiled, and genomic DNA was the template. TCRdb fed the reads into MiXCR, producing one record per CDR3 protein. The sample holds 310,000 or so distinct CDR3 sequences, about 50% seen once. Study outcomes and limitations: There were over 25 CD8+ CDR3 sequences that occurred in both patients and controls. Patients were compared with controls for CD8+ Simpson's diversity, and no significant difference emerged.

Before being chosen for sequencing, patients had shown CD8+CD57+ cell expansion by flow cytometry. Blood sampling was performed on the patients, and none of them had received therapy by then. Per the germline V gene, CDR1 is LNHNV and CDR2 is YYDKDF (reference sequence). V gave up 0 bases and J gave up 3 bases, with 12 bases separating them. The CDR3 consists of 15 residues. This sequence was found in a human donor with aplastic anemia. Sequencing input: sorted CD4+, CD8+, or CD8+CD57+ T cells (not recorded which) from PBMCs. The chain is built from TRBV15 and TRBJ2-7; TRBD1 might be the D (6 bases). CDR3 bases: TGTGCCACCAGCAGAGATCGGGCAGGGGTCTACGAGCAGTACTTC. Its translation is CATSRDRAGVYEQYF.